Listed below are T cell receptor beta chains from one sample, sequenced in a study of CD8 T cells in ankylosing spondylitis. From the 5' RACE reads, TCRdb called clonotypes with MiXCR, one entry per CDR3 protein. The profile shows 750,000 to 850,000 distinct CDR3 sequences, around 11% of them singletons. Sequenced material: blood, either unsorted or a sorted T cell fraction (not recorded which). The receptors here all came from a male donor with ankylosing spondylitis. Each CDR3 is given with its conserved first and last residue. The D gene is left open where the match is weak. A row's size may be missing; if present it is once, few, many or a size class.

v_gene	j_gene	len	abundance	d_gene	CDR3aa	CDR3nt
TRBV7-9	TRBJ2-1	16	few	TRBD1	CASSVYSGGVLHEQFF	TGTGCCAGCAGCGTGTACTCAGGGGGCGTTCTCCATGAGCAGTTCTTC
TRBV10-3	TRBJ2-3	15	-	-	CAISVGQSSTDTQYF	TGTGCCATCAGTGTCGGCCAGTCTAGCACAGATACGCAGTATTTT
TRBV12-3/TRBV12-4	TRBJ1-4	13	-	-	CASNDHGNEKLFF	TGTGCCAGCAATGACCACGGTAATGAAAAACTGTTTTTT
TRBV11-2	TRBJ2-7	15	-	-	CASSVNRDTAYEQYF	TGTGCCAGCAGCGTTAACCGGGACACTGCCTACGAGCAGTACTTC
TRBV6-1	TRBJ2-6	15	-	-	CASRQDYSGANVLTF	TGTGCCAGCAGGCAAGATTACTCTGGGGCCAACGTCCTGACTTTC
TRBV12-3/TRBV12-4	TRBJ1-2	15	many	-	CASSLSLDRPDGYTF	TGTGCCAGCAGTTTATCCCTCGACCGTCCGGACGGCTACACCTTC
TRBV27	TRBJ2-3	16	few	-	CASSSAGAEETDTQYF	TGTGCCAGCAGTTCTGCAGGGGCCGAAGAAACAGATACGCAGTATTTT
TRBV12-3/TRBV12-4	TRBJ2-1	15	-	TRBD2	CASSRPAGGWNEQFF	TGTGCCAGCAGCCGACCTGCGGGGGGGTGGAATGAGCAGTTCTTC
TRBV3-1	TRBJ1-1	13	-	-	CASSLRGAGEAFF	TGTGCCAGCAGCCTACGAGGGGCTGGTGAAGCTTTCTTT
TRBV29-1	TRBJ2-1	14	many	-	CSGQVLLAFNEQFF	TGCAGCGGACAAGTTTTACTAGCCTTCAATGAGCAGTTCTTC
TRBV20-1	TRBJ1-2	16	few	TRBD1	CSARDRRGQELYGYTF	TGCAGTGCTAGAGATCGGAGGGGACAGGAACTTTATGGCTACACCTTC
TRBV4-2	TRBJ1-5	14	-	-	CASSQVAGNQPQHF	TGTGCCAGCAGCCAAGTGGCGGGGAATCAGCCCCAGCATTTT
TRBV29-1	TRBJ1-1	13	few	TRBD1	CSVAETGWTEAFF	TGCAGCGTTGCAGAGACAGGGTGGACTGAAGCTTTCTTT
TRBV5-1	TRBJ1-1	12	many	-	CASSLGDRTAFF	TGCGCCAGCAGCTTGGGGGACCGGACGGCTTTCTTT
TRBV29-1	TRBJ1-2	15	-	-	CSVQNREVGGYGYTF	TGCAGCGTCCAAAACAGGGAAGTGGGCGGCTATGGCTACACCTTC